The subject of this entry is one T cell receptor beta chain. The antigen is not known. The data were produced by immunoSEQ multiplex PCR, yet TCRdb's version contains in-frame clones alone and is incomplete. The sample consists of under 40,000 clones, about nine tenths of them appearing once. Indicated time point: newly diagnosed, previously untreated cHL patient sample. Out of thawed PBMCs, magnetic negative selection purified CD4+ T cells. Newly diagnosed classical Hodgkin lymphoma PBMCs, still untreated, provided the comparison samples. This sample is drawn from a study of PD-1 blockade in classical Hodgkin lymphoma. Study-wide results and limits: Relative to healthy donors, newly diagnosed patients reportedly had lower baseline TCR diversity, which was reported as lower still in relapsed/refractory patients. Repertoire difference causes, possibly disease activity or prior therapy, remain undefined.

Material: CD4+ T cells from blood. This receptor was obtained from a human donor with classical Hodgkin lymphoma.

The CDR3 nucleotides are TGCGCCAGCACGTTAGGAGGCACAGATACGCAGTATTTT. Translation gives CASTLGGTDTQYF. The V gene is TRBV5-1, the J gene TRBJ2-3, with D unresolved. The germline V and J ends were trimmed by 6 bases and 1 base, with 9 bases remaining between them. CDR1 is SGHRS and CDR2 is YFSETQ in the germline V gene. This CDR3 contains 13 residues.